The rows below give T cell receptor beta chains drawn from one sample of a study of blood T cell repertoires in COVID-19. Method: immunoSEQ multiplex PCR; TCRdb's copy keeps in-frame clones and lacks some. This sample has roughly 200,000 clones; roughly three quarters occur once, and the top ten carry roughly 8.7%. Sequenced: peripheral blood. The source of these receptors is a woman in her fifties or sixties with active or convalescent COVID-19. CDR3s include the opening cysteine and the closing phenylalanine or tryptophan. A D gene is named only where the DNA matches it firmly. Some rows mark clone size as missing; the rest say once, few, many or name a class of expanded clone.

J gene | V gene | clone size | D gene | CDR3 protein | CDR3 DNA
TRBJ1-4 | TRBV9 | . | TRBD1 | CASSVAGGSEKLFF | TGTGCCAGCAGCGTAGCAGGGGGGTCTGAAAAACTGTTTTTT
TRBJ1-2 | TRBV9 | once | TRBD1 | CASSTGQGARGYTF | TGTGCCAGCAGCACAGGACAGGGGGCGAGGGGCTACACCTTC
TRBJ2-5 | TRBV7-9 | . | . | CASSLARQQETQYF | TGTGCCAGCAGCTTAGCCCGACAGCAAGAGACCCAGTACTTC
TRBJ2-1 | TRBV5-5 | . | TRBD2 | CASSSREALDNEQFF | TGTGCCAGCAGCTCGCGGGAGGCCCTGGACAATGAGCAGTTCTTC
TRBJ2-3 | TRBV2 | . | TRBD2 | CASKPQRGGDTQYF | TGTGCCAGCAAGCCCCAGCGGGGGGGGGATACGCAGTATTTT
TRBJ1-1 | TRBV27 | . | . | CASSLSTRTEAFF | TGTGCCAGCAGTTTATCCACGAGGACTGAAGCTTTCTTT
TRBJ2-1 | TRBV5-1 | . | . | CASSLRGRERNFGNEQFF | TGCGCCAGCAGCTTGAGGGGCAGGGAACGGAATTTTGGGAATGAGCAGTTCTTC
TRBJ2-2 | TRBV12-2 | . | . | CASRFRGQYGELFF | TGTGCAAGTCGTTTCAGGGGGCAATACGGGGAGCTGTTTTTT
TRBJ2-7 | TRBV27 | once | TRBD1 | CASSLTRDSTQYEQYF | TGTGCCAGCAGTTTAACCCGGGACAGCACCCAATACGAGCAGTACTTC
TRBJ2-2 | TRBV5-6 | . | TRBD2 | CASSEPAGDDDGELFF | TGTGCCAGCAGCGAACCAGCGGGAGATGATGACGGGGAGCTGTTTTTT
TRBJ2-3 | TRBV30 | . | TRBD2 | CAWSAGLAGATDTQYF | TGTGCCTGGAGTGCAGGACTAGCGGGGGCCACAGATACGCAGTATTTT
TRBJ2-6 | TRBV11-2 | once | TRBD2 | CASSRSPGGTGANVLTF | TGTGCCAGCAGCCGATCCCCGGGGGGTACTGGGGCCAACGTCCTGACTTTC
TRBJ2-1 | TRBV7-3 | . | TRBD2 | CASSPGLAQYNEQFF | TGTGCCAGCAGCCCCGGACTAGCGCAGTACAATGAGCAGTTCTTC
TRBJ2-6 | TRBV20-1 | . | . | CSASSGGGANVLTF | TGCAGTGCTAGTTCCGGCGGTGGGGCCAACGTCCTGACTTTC
TRBJ1-1 | TRBV29-1 | few | . | CSVEVPPGTEAFF | TGCAGCGTTGAAGTCCCCCCGGGGACTGAAGCTTTCTTT
TRBJ2-7 | TRBV3-1/TRBV3-2 | . | TRBD2 | CASSQEASGASYEQYF | TGTGCCAGCAGCCAAGAGGCTAGCGGGGCCTCCTACGAGCAGTACTTC
TRBJ1-1 | TRBV5-1 | . | . | CASSLDPRTEAFF | TGCGCCAGCAGCTTGGACCCGCGCACTGAAGCTTTCTTT
TRBJ1-1 | TRBV15 | few | . | CATSRDSGRNTEAFF | TGTGCCACCAGCAGAGATAGCGGCAGAAACACTGAAGCTTTCTTT
TRBJ2-7 | TRBV5-4 | . | . | CASSHRDTSEQYF | TGTGCCAGCAGCCACCGGGACACTAGCGAGCAGTACTTC
TRBJ2-2 | TRBV6-2/TRBV6-3 | . | . | CASSASSVTGELFF | TGTGCCAGCAGTGCTTCTAGCGTCACCGGGGAGCTGTTTTTT
TRBJ2-2 | TRBV9 | . | . | CASSPTGRQNTGELFF | TGTGCCAGCAGCCCCACTGGCAGACAGAACACCGGGGAGCTGTTTTTT
TRBJ1-1 | TRBV7-3 | . | . | CASSLTSHTEAFF | TGTGCCAGCAGCTTAACGAGCCACACTGAAGCTTTCTTT
TRBJ1-5 | TRBV27 | . | TRBD1 | CASSRSGGQVNQPQHF | TGTGCCAGCAGTCGATCCGGGGGACAGGTCAATCAGCCCCAGCATTTT
TRBJ2-3 | TRBV7-9 | . | TRBD2 | CASSDISGTTDTQYF | TGTGCCAGCAGCGACATTAGCGGGACCACAGATACGCAGTATTTT
TRBJ1-5 | TRBV30 | . | . | CACKSGGQSNQPQHF | TGTGCCTGCAAAAGCGGGGGTCAGAGCAATCAGCCCCAGCATTTT
TRBJ1-4 | TRBV19 | . | . | CASSPLGYGGKDEKLFF | TGTGCCAGTAGCCCCTTGGGGTACGGAGGGAAGGATGAAAAACTGTTTTTT
TRBJ2-3 | TRBV7-9 | . | TRBD2 | CASSPWLAGDTTDTQYF | TGTGCCAGCAGCCCCTGGTTAGCGGGAGACACCACAGATACGCAGTATTTT
TRBJ1-1 | TRBV6-4 | . | . | CASSEGRNTEAFF | TGTGCCAGCAGTGAGGGGAGGAACACTGAAGCTTTCTTT
TRBJ1-1 | TRBV2 | few | . | CASSGIGRVTEAFF | TGTGCCAGCAGTGGGATAGGGCGGGTCACTGAAGCTTTCTTT
TRBJ1-1 | TRBV7-2 | . | . | CASSLQGPQGNTEAFF | TGTGCCAGCAGCTTACAGGGCCCGCAAGGGAACACTGAAGCTTTCTTT
TRBJ2-5 | TRBV7-2 | . | . | CASSLTRGANWQETQYF | TGTGCCAGCAGCCTCACCCGGGGGGCCAATTGGCAAGAGACCCAGTACTTC
TRBJ2-3 | TRBV6-5 | . | . | CASSYSENADTQYF | TGTGCCAGCAGTTACTCCGAGAATGCAGATACGCAGTATTTT
TRBJ2-1 | TRBV10-3 | . | TRBD2 | CAISESHPSGSYNEQFF | TGTGCCATCAGTGAGTCACATCCTAGCGGGAGCTACAATGAGCAGTTCTTC
TRBJ2-1 | TRBV4-3 | few | . | CASSQELQGREQFF | TGCGCCAGCAGCCAAGAACTTCAGGGGAGAGAGCAGTTCTTC
TRBJ2-7 | TRBV7-9 | . | . | CASSPPGYYEQYF | TGTGCCAGCAGCCCCCCGGGTTACTACGAGCAGTACTTC
TRBJ2-3 | TRBV5-4 | once | TRBD2 | CASSPRTSGYTDTQYF | TGTGCCAGCAGCCCCCGAACTAGCGGGTACACAGATACGCAGTATTTT
TRBJ2-5 | TRBV10-3 | . | TRBD2 | CAIRGTSEETQYF | TGTGCCATCAGAGGGACTAGCGAAGAGACCCAGTACTTC
TRBJ1-1 | TRBV3-1/TRBV3-2 | . | . | CASSTPGTEAFF | TGTGCCAGCAGCACCCCAGGCACTGAAGCTTTCTTT
TRBJ2-1 | TRBV5-6 | once | TRBD2 | CASSPGTSGDNEQFF | TGTGCCAGCAGCCCTGGGACTAGCGGAGACAATGAGCAGTTCTTC
TRBJ2-7 | TRBV30 | once | . | CAWGKGVSSYEQYF | TGTGCCTGGGGAAAGGGGGTAAGCTCCTACGAGCAGTACTTC
TRBJ2-3 | TRBV7-6 | . | TRBD2 | CASSLLGPTSRADTQYF | TGTGCCAGCAGCTTATTGGGGCCGACTAGCAGAGCAGATACGCAGTATTTT
TRBJ2-1 | TRBV5-1 | once | TRBD2 | CASSFTSGGPGSYNEQFF | TGCGCCAGCAGCTTTACTAGCGGGGGGCCAGGCTCCTACAATGAGCAGTTCTTC